This is a list of T cell receptor beta chains from one sample in a study of blood T cell repertoires in COVID-19. Data came from immunoSEQ multiplex PCR; TCRdb stores just in-frame clones and leaves some out. The sample lists about 190,000 clones, roughly 80% occurring once. The sample taken for sequencing was peripheral blood. Every receptor here comes from a woman aged 60 to 75 with COVID-19, enrolled during active disease. The conserved cysteine and the conserved F or W are not part of the CDR3 here. The order of the fields is V gene, J gene, CDR3 protein.

v_gene: TRBV28
j_gene: TRBJ1-2
CDR3aa: ASSSGQGALQNGYT

v_gene: TRBV28
j_gene: TRBJ1-5
CDR3aa: ASRDRSTGDYSNQPQH

v_gene: TRBV7-2
j_gene: TRBJ2-3
CDR3aa: ASRVTSFQDTQY

v_gene: TRBV27
j_gene: TRBJ2-3
CDR3aa: ASSFVGGTDTQY

v_gene: TRBV19
j_gene: TRBJ2-1
CDR3aa: ASSIGLAGVGNEQF

v_gene: TRBV6-5
j_gene: TRBJ2-7
CDR3aa: AARGVNEQY

v_gene: TRBV9
j_gene: TRBJ1-3
CDR3aa: ASSEGQGGNTIY

v_gene: TRBV3-1/TRBV3-2
j_gene: TRBJ2-7
CDR3aa: ASSPGLVYEQY

v_gene: TRBV12-3/TRBV12-4
j_gene: TRBJ2-4
CDR3aa: ASRSDRKNIQY

v_gene: TRBV19
j_gene: TRBJ1-1
CDR3aa: ASKAGTSSTEAF

v_gene: TRBV7-8
j_gene: TRBJ1-4
CDR3aa: ASSPGGSEKLF

v_gene: TRBV6-1
j_gene: TRBJ1-2
CDR3aa: AITGLSYGYT

v_gene: TRBV6-2/TRBV6-3
j_gene: TRBJ2-1
CDR3aa: ASSYWAGGLNEQF

v_gene: TRBV7-8
j_gene: TRBJ2-1
CDR3aa: ASSRTSGRFYNEQF

v_gene: TRBV4-2
j_gene: TRBJ2-3
CDR3aa: ASSQADSSSTDTQY

v_gene: TRBV7-2
j_gene: TRBJ1-1
CDR3aa: ASSPRGTITEAF

v_gene: TRBV2
j_gene: TRBJ2-2
CDR3aa: ASSVSTQNTGELF

v_gene: TRBV4-1
j_gene: TRBJ1-5
CDR3aa: ASSQSQGSNQPQH

v_gene: TRBV19
j_gene: TRBJ2-1
CDR3aa: ASSIVAGAPF

v_gene: TRBV19
j_gene: TRBJ2-1
CDR3aa: ASSHNEQF

v_gene: TRBV27
j_gene: TRBJ2-7
CDR3aa: ASQTSGWSREQY

v_gene: TRBV15
j_gene: TRBJ1-1
CDR3aa: ATSRDLHPEGNTEAF

v_gene: TRBV3-1/TRBV3-2
j_gene: TRBJ2-1
CDR3aa: ASSQVGASGRQGEQF

v_gene: TRBV19
j_gene: TRBJ1-1
CDR3aa: ASSMERSRRAF

v_gene: TRBV6-1
j_gene: TRBJ2-2
CDR3aa: ASSESWADGELF

v_gene: TRBV30
j_gene: TRBJ1-2
CDR3aa: AWKGQGLNYGYT

v_gene: TRBV6-1
j_gene: TRBJ1-5
CDR3aa: ASSEGRGPNQPQH

v_gene: TRBV25-1
j_gene: TRBJ1-2
CDR3aa: ASSATTNYGYT

v_gene: TRBV3-1/TRBV3-2
j_gene: TRBJ2-7
CDR3aa: ASSQLPGAYEQY

v_gene: TRBV7-2
j_gene: TRBJ1-1
CDR3aa: ASSLPRTGGFVEAF

v_gene: TRBV2
j_gene: TRBJ1-6
CDR3aa: ASSVGRTRAPSPLH

v_gene: TRBV28
j_gene: TRBJ2-3
CDR3aa: ASSLQGPSTDTQY

v_gene: TRBV29-1
j_gene: TRBJ1-2
CDR3aa: SAGQGQGYT

v_gene: TRBV27
j_gene: TRBJ1-1
CDR3aa: ASRTIGDRGTGTEAF

v_gene: TRBV2
j_gene: TRBJ2-6
CDR3aa: ASSRTGISGANVLT

v_gene: TRBV15
j_gene: TRBJ2-5
CDR3aa: ATSREPGLATETQY

v_gene: TRBV5-1
j_gene: TRBJ1-1
CDR3aa: ASSLDAGDVEAF

v_gene: TRBV19
j_gene: TRBJ2-1
CDR3aa: ASSTGRGDEQF

v_gene: TRBV18
j_gene: TRBJ2-1
CDR3aa: ASSPRAGAKTYNEQF

v_gene: TRBV5-1
j_gene: TRBJ1-2
CDR3aa: ASSLDRGTGGYT

v_gene: TRBV7-3
j_gene: TRBJ1-2
CDR3aa: ASSLRAPGLGTGGAKDYGYT

v_gene: TRBV15
j_gene: TRBJ2-1
CDR3aa: ATSPRLAGIYNEQF

v_gene: TRBV7-3
j_gene: TRBJ2-1
CDR3aa: ASSLGGINEQF

v_gene: TRBV19
j_gene: TRBJ1-5
CDR3aa: ASNPGLLGNQPQH

v_gene: TRBV14
j_gene: TRBJ1-6
CDR3aa: ASSHLRGIGYNSPLH

v_gene: TRBV4-2
j_gene: TRBJ2-1
CDR3aa: ASSQAGRGSGRGYNEQF